Reported below is one T cell receptor beta chain. Which antigen it targets is not known. Base qualities are not provided; no much larger clone lies one nucleotide away. TCRbeta CDR3 regions were amplified from genomic DNA by means of the immunoSEQ Assay, a bias-controlled multiplex PCR. Turning to the authors' computational methods: The number of nucleated cells in each sample was estimated from the amplification of reference gene primers within the assay. To quantify the absolute abundance of each unique TCRbeta CDR3 rearrangement, sequence reads were collapsed and filtered. Productive Simpson clonality was computed per sample as the square root of Simpson's diversity index over productive rearrangements. Held by TCRdb, this immuneACCESS table contains in-frame sequences only and omits some clones. Under half of the omission traces to an unresolved V gene where checked; the cause of the rest is unknown. The V and J calls and clone size are taken from that table; D and trimming were inferred from the DNA. Within this sample are roughly 50,000 clones, with 70% to 90% of them counted one time only. The ten largest clonotypes hold approximately 32% of the sample.

These data are taken from a study of blood T cell repertoires in COVID-19 (dated by TCRdb to the early 2020s). The study in broad terms: Samples covering the acute and convalescent phases of COVID-19 were provided by collaborators in the United States, Italy and Spain. Samples came from the ongoing ImmuneRACE study (first 160 participants) plus 1,254 subjects from 6 global collaborators. The repertoires were released in a freely available public database meant as a resource for research on the immune response to SARS-CoV-2. HLA class I and class II types, where available, came from metadata supplied by the sample provider rather than from assay-based typing. The material from the prospective study consisted of cDNA or gDNA derived from T cells, B-cell-depleted T cells, or PBMCs. Deeply sampled blood TCRbeta repertoires from subjects exposed to, actively infected with, or recovered from COVID-19 were included in the dataset. Sample metadata almost always included a de-identified subject ID, COVID-19 status, age in years and sex.

What the research found in general, with its limitations: The quantity of clinical and demographic metadata differed by source and by participant and was supplied without curation.

One collaborating source in Seattle enrolled patients while the patients were actively infected and followed the patients over time throughout the course of disease. Each collaborating institution followed its own protocols to collect whole blood in K2EDTA tubes. For TCRbeta analysis, collaborators shipped samples as frozen whole blood, isolated PBMCs, or DNA extracted from either of those sample types. The germline V gene yields SGHTA for CDR1 and FQGTGA for CDR2. At the junction V is shortened by 5 bases and J by 4 bases, with 10 bases in between. Taken from cysteine to phenylalanine, the CDR3 has 13 residues. CDR3 DNA is the only sequence kept; it has 39 bases, read in frame from the first base.

The receptor's source is a woman of 80 years or more with COVID-19, enrolled during active disease. Sequenced input: peripheral blood. The chain was built from TRBV7-3 and TRBJ2-3, and the D gene may be TRBD1, 5 bases matching. The bases are TGTGCCAGCAGCCGATCAGGGTCAGATACGCAGTATTTT. It translates as CASSRSGSDTQYF.